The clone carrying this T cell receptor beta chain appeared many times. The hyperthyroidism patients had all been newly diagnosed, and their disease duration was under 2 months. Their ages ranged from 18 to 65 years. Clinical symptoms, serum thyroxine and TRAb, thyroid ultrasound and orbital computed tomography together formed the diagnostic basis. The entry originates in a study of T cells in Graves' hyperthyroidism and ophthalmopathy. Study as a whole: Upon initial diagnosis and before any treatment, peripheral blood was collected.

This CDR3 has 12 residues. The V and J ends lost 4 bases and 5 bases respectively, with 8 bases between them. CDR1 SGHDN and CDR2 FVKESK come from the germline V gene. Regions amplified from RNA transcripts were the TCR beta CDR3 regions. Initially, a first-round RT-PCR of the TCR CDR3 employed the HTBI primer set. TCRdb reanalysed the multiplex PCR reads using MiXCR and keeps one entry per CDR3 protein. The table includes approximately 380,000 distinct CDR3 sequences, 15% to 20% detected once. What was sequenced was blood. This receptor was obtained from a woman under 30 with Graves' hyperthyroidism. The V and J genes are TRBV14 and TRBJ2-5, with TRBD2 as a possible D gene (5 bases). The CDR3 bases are TGTGCCAGCAGCCCGACTATCGAGACCCAGTACTTC. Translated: CASSPTIETQYF.